What follows are 11 T cell receptor beta chains derived from one specimen sequenced in a study of a mutant IDH1 vaccine in newly diagnosed glioma. As for time point: week 35, safety follow-up. Every vaccine dose comprised 300 ug of mutant IDH1 20-mer peptide plus topical imiquimod. Their antigen targets remain unknown. The table came from immunoSEQ multiplex PCR; TCRdb's copy has only in-frame clones and leaves some out. The repertoire includes 50,000 to 70,000 clones, roughly four fifths of them detected once, and roughly 4.7% sits in the top ten. Sequenced material: PBMCs, taken from a glioma patient whose treatment included an IDH1 peptide vaccine. The receptors here all came from a man in his forties or fifties with glioma.

This rearrangement joins TRBV5-4 to TRBJ1-2; TRBD1 agrees at 10 bases. The CDR3 is 15 residues long. J was trimmed by 4 bases and V by 4 bases; bases with no gene match: 7. Per germline, CDR1 SGHNT and CDR2 YYREEE (reference sequence). In DNA form, the CDR3 reads TGTGCCAGCAGCGTGGCCGGGACAGGGGCCTATGGCTACACCTTC. Encoded protein: CASSVAGTGAYGYTF.

This clone was detected only a few times. The chain is built from TRBV6-1 and TRBJ2-7, with D possibly being TRBD1 (6 bases). The CDR3 is 13 residues long. Trimming stripped 6 bases from V and 3 bases from J, with 12 bases between. The germline gives CDR1 MNHNS, CDR2 SASEGT. The CDR3 sequence: CASSRDIYYEQYF. The CDR3, as DNA: TGTGCCAGCAGCCGGGACATATACTACGAGCAGTACTTC.

This clone was counted many times. The chain employs TRBV10-3 and TRBJ2-2; 8 positions match TRBD1. The V gene end was trimmed by 10 bases and the J gene end by 0 bases; junction bases not matched to a gene: 4. Germline V gives CDR1 ENHRY, CDR2 SYGVKD. This CDR3 is 14 amino acids long. CDR3 sequence: CATRDRTNTGELFF. The DNA of the CDR3 is TGTGCCACCCGGGACAGGACGAACACCGGGGAGCTGTTTTTT.

The chain carries TRBV5-1 and TRBJ2-5, with 7 positions matching TRBD1. CDR3 size: 17 residues. V lost 0 bases, J lost 0 bases, and 8 bases stayed unmatched. Germline V gives CDR1 SGHRS, CDR2 YFSETQ. The DNA of the CDR3 is TGCGCCAGCAGCTTGGCCAATACAGGGGTAAACCAAGAGACCCAGTACTTC. Protein product: CASSLANTGVNQETQYF.

This clone occurred a few times. The rearrangement uses TRBV2 and TRBJ2-5; 8 positions match TRBD2. This CDR3 has 14 residues. From germline, CDR1 is SNHLY and CDR2 FYNNEI. V lost 8 bases to trimming and J lost 1 base; unmatched junction nucleotides: 6. DNA of the CDR3: TGTGCCAGCGGCAGCGGGGGCAGCCAAGAGACCCAGTACTTC. It translates to CASGSGGSQETQYF. The entire variable domain, with the rest obtained from reference TRBV2 and TRBJ2-5, is as follows: EPEVTQTPSHQVTQMGQEVILRCVPISNHLYFYWYRQILGQKVEFLVSFYNNEISEKSEIFDDQFSVERPDGSNFTLKIRSTKLEDSAMYFCASGSGGSQETQYFGPGTRLLVL.

This sequence joins TRBV14 and TRBJ2-5, with TRBD1 matching over 7 bases. This CDR3 has 14 amino acids. J was trimmed by 5 bases and V by 2 bases; bases with no gene match: 5. Germline values: CDR1 SGHDN, CDR2 FVKESK. CDR3 nucleotide sequence: TGTGCCAGCAGCCAAATCAGGGGGTTTGAGACCCAGTACTTC. Its protein is CASSQIRGFETQYF. The whole variable domain, filled in from reference TRBV14 and TRBJ2-5, reads EAGVTQFPSHSVIEKGQTVTLRCDPISGHDNLYWYRRVMGKEIKFLLHFVKESKQDESGMPNNRFLAERTGGTYSTLKVQPAELEDSGVYFCASSQIRGFETQYFGPGTRLLVL.

J is TRBJ1-4 and V is TRBV6-6; TRBD1 aligns across 8 bases. CDR1 and CDR2 (germline): MNHNY, SVGAGI (reference sequence). The ends lost 3 bases at V and 7 bases at J; junction bases unmatched: 4. The CDR3 spans 14 residues. CDR3 sequence: CASSYGQGGEKLFF. DNA of the CDR3: TGTGCCAGCAGTTATGGACAGGGAGGTGAAAAACTGTTTTTT.

The chain combines TRBV19 with TRBJ1-5; no clear D gene. The CDR3 consists of 14 residues. The germline gives CDR1 LNHDA, CDR2 SQIVND (reference sequence). V lost 5 bases to trimming and J lost 1 base, with 9 bases between them. CDR3 in DNA: TGTGCCAGTAGTTCGGGGTTAAGCAATCAGCCCCAGCATTTT. It yields the protein CASSSGLSNQPQHF.

The chain couples TRBV2 to TRBJ2-1; unclear D gene. The CDR3 consists of 14 residues. Per the germline V gene, CDR1 is SNHLY and CDR2 is FYNNEI. V lost 6 bases and J 4 bases, leaving 13 bases between the germline ends. CDR3: CASRRALEYNEQFF. CDR3 bases: TGTGCCAGCAGAAGGGCCTTGGAATACAATGAGCAGTTCTTC.

This sequence joins TRBV5-4 and TRBJ2-2; D perhaps matches TRBD2 (6 bases). Trimming pared 6 bases from V and 4 bases from J, leaving 7 bases between. The CDR3 is 12 residues long. Looked up from germline, CDR1 is SGHNT and CDR2 is YYREEE (reference sequence). The CDR3 nucleotides are TGTGCCAGCAAGGGAGGCACCGGGGAGCTGTTTTTT. As protein: CASKGGTGELFF.

This clone was counted once. The V call is TRBV7-3, the J call TRBJ2-2; D call uncertain. CDR3 length: 14 residues. Germline CDR1 and CDR2: SGHTA and FQGTGA. The V gene lost 5 bases and the J gene lost 6 bases, with 13 bases spanning the gap. CDR3 amino acids: CASSKTPSSGELFF. The DNA of the CDR3 is TGTGCCAGCAGCAAGACACCATCCTCCGGGGAGCTGTTTTTT.